This T cell receptor (beta chain) was identified during a study of preoperative IRX-2 immunotherapy in early breast cancer. Here immunoSEQ multiplex PCR was the method, and the copy in TCRdb shows in-frame clones only, minus some. The repertoire holds over 35,000 clones, with approximately 94% as singletons. The V segment lost 3 bases and the J segment 6 bases; nucleotides outside the gene matches: 11. Germline CDR1 reads SEHNR; CDR2 reads FQNEAQ (reference sequence). This CDR3 contains 15 residues. Noted treatment: preoperative locoregional IRX-2 cytokine immunotherapy. Patients received preoperative, locoregional IRX-2 cytokine immunotherapy in a phase Ib study.

This sequence originates from a human donor with breast cancer. Sequences were derived from tumor tissue, sampled after IRX-2 immunotherapy. This chain uses TRBV7-9 with TRBJ2-7; 7 bases map to TRBD1. CDR3 bases: TGTGCCAGCAGCTTGCGGCAGGGGGTTTCTAGCGAGCAGTACTTC. Protein sequence: CASSLRQGVSSEQYF.